This T cell receptor (beta chain) stems from a study of post-analysis software for immune sequencing data (dated by TCRdb to between 2015 and 2016). Concerning the study at large: Recorded disease courses included relapsing-remitting, secondary progressive and progressive-relapsing multiple sclerosis, with some patients lacking subtype annotation. Patient repertoires were compared against 11 previously published healthy control repertoires from donors aged roughly 6 to 28 years. A subset of samples was prepared in parallel using single-end sample barcoding, then pooled and co-amplified after Illumina adapter ligation. The study at large found these results: Direct clustering with F measure revealed strong co-clustering of samples prepared in the same batch, which led to a batch-effect correction. The multiple sclerosis patient group was slightly younger than the control group. Patients showed significantly higher frequencies than controls for a few TRBV segments, among them TRBV5-6, TRBV5-1 and TRBV20-1. Normalized Chao1 diversity was significantly lower in multiple sclerosis patients than controls, suggesting substantial peripheral T-cell clonal expansion.

The library was made by PCR. Sequencing relied on an Illumina HiSeq 2500. Unique molecular identifiers were incorporated into TCR beta cDNA libraries to reduce PCR and sequencing biases. Some 500,000 cDNA molecules were obtained for every 1 to 10 million input T cells, so each molecule roughly corresponded to one T cell. The same protocol used for the earlier healthy control dataset was applied to prepare and sequence the patient libraries. Within a given batch, samples were prepared together, multiplexed and sequenced on the same HiSeq lane. In the authors' own workflow: Raw barcoded reads were processed with MIGEC, and single-read molecular identifier groups were discarded before consensus assembly and CDR3 extraction. VDJtools was used for post-analysis of the clonotype tables, with diversity normalized by down-sampling every dataset to the smallest sample size. In repertoire overlap clustering, CDR3 amino acid sequences, but not nucleotide sequences, were matched to correct batch-related cross-sample contamination. Using fastp trimming at Q25 and MiXCR clonotype assembly, TCRdb reanalyzed the public sequencing data and kept in-frame beta chains. Every CDR3 protein is listed once, alongside the most common genes and DNA of its rows. TCRdb's processing, not the authors', yielded these V and J calls. The sample table holds about 560,000 distinct CDR3 sequences, of which 44% were seen once. The ten largest clones take up over 1.5% of the sample.

As regards this clonotype: It has no known antigen specificity. Base qualities are not recorded, but no much larger clone differs from it by a single base.

TCR beta repertoires were profiled from peripheral blood of roughly 13 young patients with multiple sclerosis to demonstrate the VDJtools post-analysis software. Multiple sclerosis patients were children and adolescents aged about 6 to 16 years. Germline trimming amounts to 0 bases on V and 5 bases on J, with 8 as the count of junction bases outside the gene matches. CDR1 MNHEY and CDR2 SVGAGI were looked up in the germline V gene. Spanning cysteine to phenylalanine, the CDR3 consists of 16 amino acids. The entry retains the CDR3 DNA only, 48 bases that are in frame from base 1. Sequences were obtained from blood. The sequence links TRBV6-5 to TRBJ1-2, with 8 junctional bases fitting TRBD1. This clonotype was obtained from a girl aged 10 to 17 with multiple sclerosis. The CDR3 region reads CASSYSGQGGGYGYTF. The DNA sequence follows: TGTGCCAGCAGTTACTCAGGACAGGGCGGCGGTTATGGCTACACCTTC.